These T cell receptor beta chains were read from a single sample in a study of T-cell memory formation after mild COVID-19. TCRdb passed the 5' RACE reads through MiXCR, listing each CDR3 protein once. The sample shows about 390,000 distinct CDR3 sequences, around 21% of them seen only once. Sequenced material: PBMCs or a T cell subset sorted from them (not recorded which). These receptors were obtained from an adult woman who had mild COVID-19 (a few samples of this study predate the infection). Cell type and time point are not known. Each CDR3 is given with its conserved first and last residue. Each record gives: CDR3 length, V gene, J gene, clone size, CDR3 protein. Expanded clones get a size class; other rows say once, few or many, or leave the size out.

13	TRBV4-1	TRBJ1-1	few	CASSQPPDTEAFF
14	TRBV3-1	TRBJ1-1	few	CASSQVQGFTEAFF
14	TRBV6-4	TRBJ2-2	-	CASRLRGSTGELFF
11	TRBV20-1	TRBJ2-7	once	CSATGPYEQYF
14	TRBV6-2/TRBV6-3	TRBJ2-7	-	CASSYGIRDYEQYF
15	TRBV12-3/TRBV12-4	TRBJ2-5	few	CASSLGAIPQETQYF
12	TRBV25-1	TRBJ2-7	few	CASSGELRGQYF
15	TRBV7-6	TRBJ2-2	-	CASSGYSSSTGELFF
12	TRBV29-1	TRBJ1-2	few	CSVEGTVYGYTF
14	TRBV24-1	TRBJ2-3	-	CATSGRGRTDTQYF
16	TRBV7-8	TRBJ1-6	few	CASSPGLASPNSPLHF
17	TRBV6-2/TRBV6-3	TRBJ1-1	-	CASSYSPSGTRSTEAFF
16	TRBV9	TRBJ2-6	-	CASSRTLHSGANVLTF
13	TRBV7-9	TRBJ1-2	-	CASSLTGIDGYTF
16	TRBV5-1	TRBJ2-3	-	CASSTLAGRSTDTQYF
14	TRBV5-6	TRBJ2-3	-	CASSPDQRTDTQYF
17	TRBV4-1	TRBJ2-7	-	CASSQFPGLAVNYEQYF
17	TRBV27	TRBJ1-1	few	CASSPTFLRQGSRGAFF
14	TRBV18	TRBJ1-5	-	CASSQGARGQPQHF
13	TRBV10-3	TRBJ1-1	-	CAISESTFRGAFF
17	TRBV7-8	TRBJ1-1	few	CASSLAQFRGKNTEAFF
13	TRBV5-1	TRBJ1-1	-	CASSPARRTEAFF
15	TRBV3-1	TRBJ2-7	-	CASSPTSGRGDEQYF
16	TRBV19	TRBJ2-1	few	CASSDLGGARSDEQFF
12	TRBV6-5	TRBJ2-5	-	CASRGFQETQYF